The clone carrying this T cell receptor beta chain was observed a single time. The sample originates from a study of blood T cell repertoires in COVID-19. Study details: Samples representing acute and convalescent COVID-19 were sourced from the United States, Italy and Spain. In each case, the material was cDNA or gDNA derived from T cells, B-cell-depleted T cells, or PBMCs.

Germline assignment: CDR1 SGHNT and CDR2 YENEEA. The length of the CDR3 is 12 residues. The V end was cut by 2 bases, the J end by 8 bases, with 9 bases between. Authors' data handling: It was from reference gene primer amplification that nucleated cell counts were estimated. Profiling relied on immunoSEQ multiplex PCR, and the TCRdb table lists in-frame clones only, not all of them. V, J and clone size reflect that table, while D and trimming were determined from the DNA. The data contain approximately 60,000 clones, about 94% of them singletons. Input material: peripheral blood. V gene TRBV11-3 combines with J gene TRBJ1-2, with D uncertain. This clonotype was obtained from a man aged 70-80 years with active COVID-19. This CDR3 reads CASSLSAGGYTF. DNA of the CDR3: TGTGCCAGCAGCTTATCCGCGGGGGGCTACACCTTC.